The 13 T cell receptor beta chains in this list originate from one sample, sequenced in a study of CD8+CD57+ T cells in acquired aplastic anemia. According to the study, genomic DNA was the template for TCR beta VDJ and CDR3 profiling. TCRdb re-derived calls from the reads in MiXCR, one entry per CDR3 protein. The sample consists of around 180,000 distinct CDR3 sequences, about 60% of them appearing once. The sample taken for sequencing was sorted CD4+, CD8+, or CD8+CD57+ T cells (not recorded which) from PBMCs. All receptors derive from a human donor in good health.

The DNA for the CDR3 is TGTGCCAGCAGCTTGGAGGCGGGGAGCACCTACGAGCAGTACTTC. It translates to CASSLEAGSTYEQYF. V and J are TRBV5-8 and TRBJ2-7, with a tentative D call TRBD2 (6 bases). V lost 0 bases and J 2 bases, leaving 12 bases between the germline ends. This CDR3 has 15 residues. Germline CDR1 and CDR2: SGHTS and YDEGEE.

The chain links TRBV20-1 to TRBJ2-1; TRBD2 is a possible D gene (5 bases). Germline CDR1 is DFQATT and CDR2 is SNEGSKA (reference sequence). The CDR3 has 13 residues. Deletions cut 6 bases from V and 6 bases from J, with 15 bases between. CDR3 bases: TGCAGTGCGTCCGGAGCGGAAGGCAATGAGCAGTTCTTC. Amino acids: CSASGAEGNEQFF.

The rearrangement joins TRBV10-3 to TRBJ2-6, with 7 nucleotides matching TRBD1. This CDR3 region has 16 residues. V lost 6 bases and J lost 1; bases outside the gene matches: 6. Germline V gives CDR1 ENHRY, CDR2 SYGVKD. DNA of the CDR3: TGTGCCATCAGCGACAGGGAGTGGTCTGGGGCCAACGTCCTGACTTTC. Encoded protein: CAISDREWSGANVLTF.

This clonotype was detected ten times or more. The genes are TRBV6-1 and TRBJ2-1, with unresolved D. The CDR3 totals 13 residues. With 6 bases removed from V and 6 bases from J, the gap between germline ends came to 12 bases. The V gene's germline CDR1 is MNHNS and CDR2 SASEGT. This CDR3 reads CASRLSIGNEQFF. CDR3 sequence (DNA): TGTGCCAGCAGGCTCTCTATAGGCAATGAGCAGTTCTTC.

J is TRBJ2-7 and V is TRBV10-3; 9 nucleotides match TRBD1. Germline-derived CDR1 and CDR2 are ENHRY and SYGVKD. The CDR3 length is 14 residues. V was pared by 10 bases and J by 2 bases, with 9 bases of the junction left unmatched. The CDR3 DNA follows: TGTGCCACGAAGCCCGGGACAGGGACCTACGAGCAGTACTTC. It encodes CATKPGTGTYEQYF.

Many counts were recorded for this clonotype. The genes are TRBV7-2 and TRBJ1-1; possible D gene TRBD1, 5 bases. V was pared by 2 bases and J by 3 bases, with 16 bases between. CDR1 and CDR2 from the germline V gene are SGHTA and FQGNSA. This CDR3 region has 16 residues. The CDR3 sequence: CASSLPERGPDTEAFF. CDR3 in DNA: TGTGCCAGCAGCTTACCCGAGAGGGGCCCCGACACTGAAGCTTTCTTT.

This clonotype was seen at least ten times. This chain joins TRBV12-3 or TRBV12-4 and TRBJ2-1; D uncertain. The CDR3 has 13 amino acids. Trimming cost V 1 base and J 9 bases, with 10 bases left between them. Here the CDR3 reads CASSLGRWGEQFF. Here the CDR3 DNA reads TGTGCCAGCAGTTTAGGCCGATGGGGTGAGCAGTTCTTC.

The chain has TRBV29-1 and TRBJ1-1, with D unclear. CDR1 is SQVTM, CDR2 ANQGSEA, per germline. This CDR3 has 12 amino acids. Trimming took 2 bases from V and 3 from J, leaving 7 bases between them. The CDR3 DNA sequence: TGCAGCGTTGAACTAGCGGACACTGAAGCTTTCTTT. It yields the protein CSVELADTEAFF.

The chain carries TRBV10-3 and TRBJ1-3, with D hard to call. This CDR3 is 15 amino acids long. Germline CDR1 ENHRY, CDR2 SYGVKD. Between the trimmed V and J ends, which lost 2 bases and 3 bases, there was a span of 11 bases. The CDR3 DNA reads TGTGCCATCAGTGAGGCCCCGGGCTATGGAAACACCATATATTTT. Translating it yields CAISEAPGYGNTIYF.

The chain uses TRBV7-2 and TRBJ2-3; D unresolved. The CDR3 length is 15 residues. V was pared by 1 base and J by 6 bases, with 14 bases between. CDR1 is SGHTA and CDR2 is FQGNSA in the germline V gene. The CDR3 spells CASSLGGYQGDTQYF. For the CDR3, the DNA is TGTGCCAGCAGCTTAGGGGGATACCAAGGGGATACGCAGTATTTT.

Ten or more counts support this clonotype. This rearrangement joins TRBV15 to TRBJ2-2; possibly TRBD2 for D (5 bases). Germline V lookup: CDR1 LNHNV, CDR2 YYDKDF (reference sequence). The CDR3 is made up of 12 amino acids. The V gene lost 6 bases and the J gene lost 6 bases, with 8 bases spanning the gap. CDR3 nucleotide sequence: TGTGCCACCAGGGAGGTGGCCGGGGAGCTGTTTTTT. Amino acids: CATREVAGELFF.

The chain combines TRBV19 with TRBJ2-1; the D gene is possibly TRBD2 (5 bases). CDR3 length: 12 amino acids. Trimming took 3 bases from V and 11 from J, leaving 11 bases between them. Germline CDR1 LNHDA, CDR2 SQIVND (reference sequence). The CDR3 region has the DNA TGTGCCAGTAGTATGGAGGACTCAAAGCAGTTCTTC. Translating it yields CASSMEDSKQFF.

This clonotype has a count of ten or more. This rearrangement joins TRBV6-2 or TRBV6-3 to TRBJ2-7; possibly TRBD2 for D (7 bases). The CDR3 consists of 15 residues. Trimming left V 5 bases short and J 4 bases short, with 18 bases between. CDR1 is MNHEY, CDR2 SVGEGT, per germline. The CDR3 here is CASSPGGSPTYEQYF. The CDR3 DNA reads as TGTGCCAGCAGTCCGGGGGGCTCGCCGACATACGAGCAGTACTTC.